This entry lists 7 T cell receptor beta chains sequenced from one sample in a study of blood T cell repertoires in COVID-19. Profiling relied on immunoSEQ multiplex PCR, and the TCRdb table lists in-frame clones only, not all of them. The table records roughly 100,000 clones, just under 85% of them present only once. The sample was peripheral blood. The receptors derive from a man in his 70s with acute or convalescent COVID-19.

The V call is TRBV19, the J call TRBJ1-4; D unclear. The V gene's germline CDR1 is LNHDA and CDR2 SQIVND (reference sequence). With 3 bases removed from V and 11 bases from J, the gap between germline ends came to 22 bases. The CDR3 spans 16 residues. CDR3 sequence: CASSIIAATPEEKLFF. The DNA for the CDR3 is TGTGCCAGTAGTATTATAGCGGCGACCCCTGAAGAGAAACTGTTTTTT.

This clone was picked up a small number of times. This chain links TRBV7-9 with TRBJ2-1; 8 bases align to TRBD2. The ends lost 2 bases at V and 7 bases at J; junction bases unmatched: 7. Germline V gives CDR1 SEHNR, CDR2 FQNEAQ (reference sequence). The CDR3 spans 15 residues. In DNA form, the CDR3 reads TGTGCCAGCAGCTTAATCACGGGAGGGACGAATGAGCAGTTCTTC. It translates to CASSLITGGTNEQFF.

The J gene is TRBJ2-7, the V gene TRBV20-1; D is ambiguous. Per the germline V gene, CDR1 is DFQATT and CDR2 is SNEGSKA (reference sequence). This CDR3 contains 13 residues. V dropped 4 bases and J dropped 2 bases, with 12 bases sitting between them. The CDR3, as DNA: TGCAGTGCTATTGACCAACTCGCCTACGAGCAGTACTTC. Translation: CSAIDQLAYEQYF.

V and J are TRBV2 and TRBJ2-2; TRBD2 is a possible D gene (6 bases). V dropped 7 bases and J dropped 6 bases, with 21 bases sitting between them. In germline, CDR1 is SNHLY, CDR2 FYNNEI. CDR3 length: 16 residues. The CDR3 loop reads CASILGRGSWSGELFF. CDR3 nucleotides: TGTGCCAGCATTCTCGGGCGGGGCTCCTGGTCCGGGGAGCTGTTTTTT.

The chain uses TRBV6-2 or TRBV6-3 and TRBJ1-1, with D maybe TRBD1 (6 bases). The CDR3 has 14 residues. Deletions cut 5 bases from V and 0 bases from J, with 10 bases between. The germline CDR1 and CDR2 sequences are MNHEY and SVGEGT. CDR3 coding DNA: TGTGCCAGCAGTGTAGACAGGATGAACACTGAAGCTTTCTTT. As protein: CASSVDRMNTEAFF.

This clone was recorded once. The rearrangement uses TRBV9 and TRBJ2-1; TRBD2 aligns across 11 bases. Germline V gene data show CDR1 as SGDLS and CDR2 as YYNGEE. The V and J ends lost 0 bases and 9 bases, in that order; junction bases with no gene match: 8. CDR3 size: 16 residues. CDR3: CASSVGSGGAVPEQFF. The CDR3 DNA follows: TGTGCCAGCAGCGTAGGTAGCGGGGGGGCCGTACCTGAGCAGTTCTTC. The whole variable domain, remainder taken from reference TRBV9 and TRBJ2-1, is DSGVTQTPKHLITATGQRVTLRCSPRSGDLSVYWYQQSLDQGLQFLIQYYNGEERAKGNILERFSAQQFPDLHSELNLSSLELGDSALYFCASSVGSGGAVPEQFFGPGTRLTVL.

This clone was counted a single time. The chain recombines TRBV21-1 with TRBJ2-3; TRBD2 is the table's D call and was not checked against the DNA. TRBV21-1 is a listed pseudogene. The CDR3 is 20 amino acids. The CDR3 region is CASSKEKFGTSVGSTDTQYF. CDR3 DNA sequence: TGTGCCAGCAGCAAAGAAAAATTCGGGACTAGCGTCGGAAGCACAGATACGCAGTATTTT.